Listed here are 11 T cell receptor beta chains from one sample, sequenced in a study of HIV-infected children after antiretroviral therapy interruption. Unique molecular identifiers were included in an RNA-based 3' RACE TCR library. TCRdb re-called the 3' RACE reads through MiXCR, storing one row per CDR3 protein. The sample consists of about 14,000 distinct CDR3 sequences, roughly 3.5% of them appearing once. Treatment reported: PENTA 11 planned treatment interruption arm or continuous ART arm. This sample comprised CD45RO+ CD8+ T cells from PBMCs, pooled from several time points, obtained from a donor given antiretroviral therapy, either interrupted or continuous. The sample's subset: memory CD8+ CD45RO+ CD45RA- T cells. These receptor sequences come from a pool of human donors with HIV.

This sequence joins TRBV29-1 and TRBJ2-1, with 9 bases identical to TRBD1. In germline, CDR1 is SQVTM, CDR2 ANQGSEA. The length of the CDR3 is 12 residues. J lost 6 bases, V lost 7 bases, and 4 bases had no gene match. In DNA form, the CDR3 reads TGCAGCGGCAGGACAGGGGTCAATGAGCAGTTCTTC. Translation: CSGRTGVNEQFF.

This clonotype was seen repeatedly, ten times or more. In DNA form, the CDR3 reads TGTGCCAGCAGTTTCGGGCGGGAAGCTTTCTTT. Translation: CASSFGREAFF. V and J are TRBV12-3 or TRBV12-4 and TRBJ1-1; D ambiguous. The CDR3 runs to 11 residues. The ends were cut back, 3 bases at V and 8 bases at J, with 7 bases in the middle.

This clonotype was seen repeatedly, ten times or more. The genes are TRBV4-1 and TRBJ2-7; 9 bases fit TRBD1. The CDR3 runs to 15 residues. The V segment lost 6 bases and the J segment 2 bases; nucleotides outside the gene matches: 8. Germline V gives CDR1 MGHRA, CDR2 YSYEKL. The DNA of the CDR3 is TGCGCCAGCAGTCCCGACAGGGGGAGGCCCTACGAGCAGTACTTC. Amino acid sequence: CASSPDRGRPYEQYF.

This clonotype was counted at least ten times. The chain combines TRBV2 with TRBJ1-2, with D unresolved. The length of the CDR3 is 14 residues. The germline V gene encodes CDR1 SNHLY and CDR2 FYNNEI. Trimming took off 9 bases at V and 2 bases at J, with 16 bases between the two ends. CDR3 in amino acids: CASEASPENYGYTF. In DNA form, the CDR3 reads TGTGCCAGTGAAGCTTCGCCAGAAAACTATGGCTACACCTTC.

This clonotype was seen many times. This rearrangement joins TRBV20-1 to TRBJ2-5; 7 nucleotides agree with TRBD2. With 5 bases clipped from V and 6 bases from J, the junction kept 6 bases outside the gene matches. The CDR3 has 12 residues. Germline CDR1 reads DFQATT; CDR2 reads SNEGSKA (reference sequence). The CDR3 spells CSAERLAKTQYF. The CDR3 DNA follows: TGCAGTGCTGAACGACTAGCAAAGACCCAGTACTTC.

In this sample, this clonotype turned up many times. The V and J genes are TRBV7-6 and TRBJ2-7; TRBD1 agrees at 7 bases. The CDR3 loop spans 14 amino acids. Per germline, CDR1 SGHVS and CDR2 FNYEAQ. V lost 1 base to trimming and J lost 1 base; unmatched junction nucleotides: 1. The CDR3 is CASSLEGQSYEQYF. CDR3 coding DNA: TGTGCCAGCAGCTTAGAGGGACAGTCCTACGAGCAGTACTTC.

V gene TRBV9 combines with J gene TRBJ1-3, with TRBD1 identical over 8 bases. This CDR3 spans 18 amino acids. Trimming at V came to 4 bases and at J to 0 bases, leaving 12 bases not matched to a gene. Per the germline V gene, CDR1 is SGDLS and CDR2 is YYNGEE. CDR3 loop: CASSRTGTDFSSGNTIYF. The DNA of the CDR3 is TGTGCCAGCAGCCGGACAGGGACGGACTTTAGCTCTGGAAACACCATATATTTT.

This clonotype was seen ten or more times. Here the CDR3 reads CASSPTGGGETQYF. Written as DNA, the CDR3 is TGTGCCAGCAGTCCCACGGGGGGAGGAGAGACCCAGTACTTC. This sequence joins TRBV12-3 or TRBV12-4 and TRBJ2-5; 7 nucleotides align to TRBD2. The ends lost 5 bases at V and 4 bases at J; junction bases unmatched: 7. The CDR3 length is 14 residues.

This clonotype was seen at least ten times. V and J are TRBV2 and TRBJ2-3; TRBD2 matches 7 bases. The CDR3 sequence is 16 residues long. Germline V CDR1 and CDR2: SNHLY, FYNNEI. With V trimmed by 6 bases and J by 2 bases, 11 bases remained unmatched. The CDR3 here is CASRSLGGTATDTQYF. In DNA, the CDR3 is TGTGCCAGCAGATCCCTGGGGGGGACCGCCACAGATACGCAGTATTTT.

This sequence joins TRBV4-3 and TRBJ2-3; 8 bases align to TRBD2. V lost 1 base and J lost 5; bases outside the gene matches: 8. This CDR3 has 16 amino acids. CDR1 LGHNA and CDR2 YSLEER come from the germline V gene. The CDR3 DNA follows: TGCGCCAGCAGCCAAGCGACTAGCGTTGGGAGAGATACGCAGTATTTT. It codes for CASSQATSVGRDTQYF.

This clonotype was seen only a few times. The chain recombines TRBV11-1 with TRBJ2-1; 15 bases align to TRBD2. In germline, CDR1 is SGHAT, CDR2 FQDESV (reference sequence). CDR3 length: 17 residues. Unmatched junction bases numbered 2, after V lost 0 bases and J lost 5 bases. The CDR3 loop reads CASSLARTSGGDNEQFF. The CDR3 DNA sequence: TGTGCCAGCAGCTTAGCCCGGACTAGCGGGGGGGACAATGAGCAGTTCTTC.